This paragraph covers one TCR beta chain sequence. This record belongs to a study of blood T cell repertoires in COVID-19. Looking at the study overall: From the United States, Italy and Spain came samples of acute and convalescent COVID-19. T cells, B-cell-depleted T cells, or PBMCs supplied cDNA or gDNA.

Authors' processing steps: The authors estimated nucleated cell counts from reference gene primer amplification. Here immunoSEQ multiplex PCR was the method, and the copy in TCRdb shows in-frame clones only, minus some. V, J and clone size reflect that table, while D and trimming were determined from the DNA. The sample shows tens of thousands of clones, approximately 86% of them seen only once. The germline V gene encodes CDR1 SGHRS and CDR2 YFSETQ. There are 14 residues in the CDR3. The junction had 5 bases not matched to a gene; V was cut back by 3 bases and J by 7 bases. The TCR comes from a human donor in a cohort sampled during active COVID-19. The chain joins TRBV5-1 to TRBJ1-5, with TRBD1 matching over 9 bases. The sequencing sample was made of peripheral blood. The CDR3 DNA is TGCGCCAGCAGCTGGGGACAGGGTGGACAGCCCCAGCATTTT. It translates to CASSWGQGGQPQHF.